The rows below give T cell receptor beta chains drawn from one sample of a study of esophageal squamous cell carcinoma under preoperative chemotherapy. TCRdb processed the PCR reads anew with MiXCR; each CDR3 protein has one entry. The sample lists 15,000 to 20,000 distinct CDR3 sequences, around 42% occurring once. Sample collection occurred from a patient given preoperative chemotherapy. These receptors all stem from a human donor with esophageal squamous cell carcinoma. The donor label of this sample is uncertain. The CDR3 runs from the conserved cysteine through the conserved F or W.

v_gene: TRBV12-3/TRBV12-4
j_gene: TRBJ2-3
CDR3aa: CASSWDSKTDTQYF

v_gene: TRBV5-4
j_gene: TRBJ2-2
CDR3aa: CASSLVPPGLAVNTETQFF

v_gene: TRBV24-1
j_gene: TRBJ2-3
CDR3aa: CATSDPSSTDTQYF

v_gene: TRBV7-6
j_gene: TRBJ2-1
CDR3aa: CASSLEVVLAEQFF

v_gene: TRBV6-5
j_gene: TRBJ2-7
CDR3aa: CASRSTGGLSYEQYF

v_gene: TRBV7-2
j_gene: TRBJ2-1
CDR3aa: CASSQTSGNYNEQFF

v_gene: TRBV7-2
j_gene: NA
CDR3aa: CASTHREGGNTEAQYF

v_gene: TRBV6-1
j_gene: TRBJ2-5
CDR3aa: CASRGQGAKKTQYF

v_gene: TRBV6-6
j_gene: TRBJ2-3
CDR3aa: CASRQGPLLDTQYF

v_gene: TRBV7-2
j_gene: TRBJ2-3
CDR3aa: CASSLSSGPTDTQYF

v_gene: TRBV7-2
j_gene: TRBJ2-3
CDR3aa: CACSAPQGGAKDTQYF

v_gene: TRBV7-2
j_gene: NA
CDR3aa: CASSPTGANRYEQYF

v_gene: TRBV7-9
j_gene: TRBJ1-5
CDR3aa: CASSLGGYSNQPQHF

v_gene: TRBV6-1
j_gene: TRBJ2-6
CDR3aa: CASSEAPGTF

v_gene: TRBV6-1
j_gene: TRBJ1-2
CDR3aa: CASNRGSGPYGYTF

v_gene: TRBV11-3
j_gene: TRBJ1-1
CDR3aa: CASSLLLTEAFF

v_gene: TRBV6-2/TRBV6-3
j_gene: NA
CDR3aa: CASSPTSNTGEQYF

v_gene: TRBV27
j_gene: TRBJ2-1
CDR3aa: CASSLTGQGTLGLPYNEQFF

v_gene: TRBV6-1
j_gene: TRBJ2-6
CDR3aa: CASSGLAGRANVLTF

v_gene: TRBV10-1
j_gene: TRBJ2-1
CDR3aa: CASSESIDRVETQFF

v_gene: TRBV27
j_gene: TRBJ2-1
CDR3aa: CASSMDRGTFYNEQFF

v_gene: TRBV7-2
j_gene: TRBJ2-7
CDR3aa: CASSFRTSSYEQYF

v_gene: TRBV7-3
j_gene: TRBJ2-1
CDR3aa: CASARFSSYNEQFF

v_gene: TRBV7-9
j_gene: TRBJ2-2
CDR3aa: CASSRGGTTSTGELFF

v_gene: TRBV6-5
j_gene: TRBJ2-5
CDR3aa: CASSSDLGTSKQETQYF

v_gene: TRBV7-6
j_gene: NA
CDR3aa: CASSMDLAHHEQYF

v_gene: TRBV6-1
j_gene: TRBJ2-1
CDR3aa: CASNPLGQFF

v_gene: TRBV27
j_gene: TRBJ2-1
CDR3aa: CASSLQGHSNEQFF

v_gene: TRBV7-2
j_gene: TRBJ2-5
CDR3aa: CASSTGKEQYF

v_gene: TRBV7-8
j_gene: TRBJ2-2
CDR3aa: CASSLVQNTGELFF

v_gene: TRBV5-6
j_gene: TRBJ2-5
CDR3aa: CASTPRAGGVQETQLF

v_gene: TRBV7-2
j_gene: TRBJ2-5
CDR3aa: CASSLVDASGRSTYNEQYF

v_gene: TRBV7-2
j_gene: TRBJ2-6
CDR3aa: CASSILTSGSSGANVLTF

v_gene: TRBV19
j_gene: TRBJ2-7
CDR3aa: CASSTQGWGTYEQYF

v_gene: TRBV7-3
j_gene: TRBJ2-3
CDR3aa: CASSLPAEGNRQYF

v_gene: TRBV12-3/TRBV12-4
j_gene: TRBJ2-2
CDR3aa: CASSLESTGELFF

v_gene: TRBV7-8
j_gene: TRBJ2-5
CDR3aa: CASRGLGGGATETQYF

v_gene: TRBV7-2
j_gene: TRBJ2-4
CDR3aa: CASSAGVGGGDKNTQYF

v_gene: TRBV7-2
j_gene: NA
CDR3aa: CASSLAGTSVETQYF

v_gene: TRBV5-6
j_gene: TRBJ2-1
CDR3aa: CASSFTHTPGSSYEQFF

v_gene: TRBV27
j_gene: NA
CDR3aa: CASSLSKGRVPDRETQYF

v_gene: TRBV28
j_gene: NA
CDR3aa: CASSHAGTGDGEQYF

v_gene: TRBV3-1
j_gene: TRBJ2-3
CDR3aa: CASSQDAGLNTQYF

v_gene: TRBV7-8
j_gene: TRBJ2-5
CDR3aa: CVGGKGYGETQYF

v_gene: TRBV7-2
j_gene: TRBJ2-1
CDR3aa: CASQEQGAYNEQFF